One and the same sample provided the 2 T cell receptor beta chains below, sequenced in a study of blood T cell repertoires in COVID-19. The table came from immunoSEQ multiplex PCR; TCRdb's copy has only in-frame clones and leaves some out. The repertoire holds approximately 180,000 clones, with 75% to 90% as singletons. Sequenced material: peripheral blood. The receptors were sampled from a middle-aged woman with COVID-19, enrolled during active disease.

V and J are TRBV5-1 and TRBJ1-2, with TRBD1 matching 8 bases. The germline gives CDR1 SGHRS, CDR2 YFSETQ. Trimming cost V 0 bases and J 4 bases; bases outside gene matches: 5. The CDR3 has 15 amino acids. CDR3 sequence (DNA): TGCGCCAGCAGCTTGGTTCCAGGGGGCGGCTATGGCTACACCTTC. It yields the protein CASSLVPGGGYGYTF.

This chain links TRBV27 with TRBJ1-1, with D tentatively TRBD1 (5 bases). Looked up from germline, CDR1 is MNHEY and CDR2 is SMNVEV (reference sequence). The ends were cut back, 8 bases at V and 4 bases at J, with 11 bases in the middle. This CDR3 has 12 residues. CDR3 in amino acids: CASLGGGTEAFF. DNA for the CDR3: TGTGCCAGCCTGGGGGGGGGCACTGAAGCTTTCTTT.